This T cell receptor (beta chain) originates from a study of T cell responses to AZD1222 COVID-19 vaccine. Study-wide background: Pooled together were second doses at about 4 or about 12 weeks.

The CDR3 covers 18 residues. Trimming removed 3 bases from V and 1 base from J; junction bases left unmatched: 13. Per the germline V gene, CDR1 is LNHNV and CDR2 is YYDKDF (reference sequence). Study outcomes and limitations: The number of AZD1222 recipients seropositive at baseline was only five to seven.

This clone was picked up one time. Its antigen is not identified. Here immunoSEQ multiplex PCR was the method, and the copy in TCRdb shows in-frame clones only, minus some. This table holds fewer than 150,000 clones, about 90% found once. The sample here was peripheral blood, taken on day 0 of AZD1222 vaccination. V is TRBV15 and J is TRBJ2-3; 7 bases map to TRBD2. The sequence derives from an adult in good health. This CDR3 is CATSSPSSGREGTDTQYF. In DNA form, the CDR3 reads TGTGCCACCAGCAGCCCCAGCTCGGGGAGGGAGGGCACAGATACGCAGTATTTT. Drawing the rest from reference TRBV15 and TRBJ2-3, the complete variable domain is DAMVIQNPRYQVTQFGKPVTLSCSQTLNHNVMYWYQQKSSQAPKLLFHYYDKDFNNEADTPDNFQSRRPNTSFCFLDIRSPGLGDTAMYLCATSSPSSGREGTDTQYFGPGTRLTVL.